This T cell receptor (beta chain) is from a study of CD8 T cells in ankylosing spondylitis. Remarks on this clonotype: Its antigen is unidentified.

A quantitative 5'-RACE method, one with molecular barcodes, was used to make TCR beta libraries. MiXCR, applied by TCRdb to the 5' RACE reads, yields one record per CDR3 protein. The sample comprises roughly 260,000 distinct CDR3 sequences, 15% to 25% of which are singletons, and around 7.8% rests with the top ten. Study conclusions and caveats: Clones linked to disease were reported to show significant enrichment in matched ankylosing spondylitis synovial fluid.

This CDR3 spans 14 amino acids. V shed 2 bases and J 6 bases; nucleotides not matched to a gene: 3. Germline lookup yields CDR1 MGHRA and CDR2 YSYEKL. The sequenced material came from blood, either unsorted or a sorted T cell fraction (not recorded which). The clonotype originates from a male donor with ankylosing spondylitis or in good health (not recorded which). The genes are TRBV4-1 and TRBJ2-1; 8 positions agree with TRBD2. As DNA, the CDR3 is TGCGCCAGCAGCCAACCTAGCGGGTTCAATGAGCAGTTCTTC. This gives the protein CASSQPSGFNEQFF.